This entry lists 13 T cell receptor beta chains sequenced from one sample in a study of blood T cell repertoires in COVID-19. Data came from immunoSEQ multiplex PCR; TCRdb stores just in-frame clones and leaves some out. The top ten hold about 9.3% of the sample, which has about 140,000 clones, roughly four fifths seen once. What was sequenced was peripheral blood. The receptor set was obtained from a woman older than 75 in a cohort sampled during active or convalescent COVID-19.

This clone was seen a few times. The CDR3 is CASSHLSGYGYTF. The CDR3 DNA reads TGTGCCAGCAGCCATTTGTCAGGGTATGGCTACACCTTC. The chain joins TRBV3-1 (or the pseudogene TRBV3-2) to TRBJ1-2; possible D gene TRBD1, 5 bases. Deletions cut 3 bases from V and 5 bases from J, with 10 bases between. The length of the CDR3 is 13 residues. Germline V gene data show CDR1 as LGHDT and CDR2 as YNNKEL (reference sequence).

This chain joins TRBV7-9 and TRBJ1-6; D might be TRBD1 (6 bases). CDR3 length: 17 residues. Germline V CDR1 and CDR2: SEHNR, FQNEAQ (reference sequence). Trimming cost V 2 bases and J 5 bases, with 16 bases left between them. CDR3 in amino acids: CASSLSLQTGDNSPLHF. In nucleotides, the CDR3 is TGTGCCAGCAGCTTATCGCTCCAGACAGGAGATAATTCACCCCTCCACTTT.

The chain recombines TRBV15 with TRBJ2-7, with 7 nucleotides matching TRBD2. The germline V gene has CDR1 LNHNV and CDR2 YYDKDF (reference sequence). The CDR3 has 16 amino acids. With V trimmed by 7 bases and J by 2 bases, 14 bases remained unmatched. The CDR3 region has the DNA TGTGCCACCACCCAGGCCGCGGGACTACGAACCTACGAGCAGTACTTC. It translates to CATTQAAGLRTYEQYF.

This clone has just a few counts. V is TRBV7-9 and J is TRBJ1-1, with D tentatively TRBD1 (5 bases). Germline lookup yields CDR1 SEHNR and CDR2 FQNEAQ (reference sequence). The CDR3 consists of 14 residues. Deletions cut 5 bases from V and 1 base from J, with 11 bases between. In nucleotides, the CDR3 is TGTGCCAGCAGCATACTCCAGGGGAACACTGAAGCTTTCTTT. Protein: CASSILQGNTEAFF.

The DNA for the CDR3 is TGTGCCAGCAGTACAAGGACAGGGGGTGGTGAGCAGTTCTTC. It encodes CASSTRTGGGEQFF. The chain combines TRBV27 with TRBJ2-1; the match to TRBD1 covers 10 bases. Germline-derived CDR1 and CDR2 are MNHEY and SMNVEV (reference sequence). With V trimmed by 5 bases and J by 9 bases, 7 bases remained unmatched. There are 14 residues in the CDR3.

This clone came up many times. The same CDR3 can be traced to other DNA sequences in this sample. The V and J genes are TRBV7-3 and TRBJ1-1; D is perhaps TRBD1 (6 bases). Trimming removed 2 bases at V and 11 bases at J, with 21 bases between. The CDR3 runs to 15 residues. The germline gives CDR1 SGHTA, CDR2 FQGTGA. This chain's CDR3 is CASSLGGARSGEAFF. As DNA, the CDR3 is TGTGCCAGCAGCTTAGGGGGGGCCCGGTCGGGGGAGGCTTTCTTT.

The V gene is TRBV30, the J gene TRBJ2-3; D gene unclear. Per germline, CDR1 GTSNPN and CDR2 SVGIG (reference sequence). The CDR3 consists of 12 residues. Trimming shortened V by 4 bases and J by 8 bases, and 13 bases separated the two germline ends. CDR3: CAWTKPSGTQYF. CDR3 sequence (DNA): TGTGCCTGGACTAAGCCATCCGGTACGCAGTATTTT.

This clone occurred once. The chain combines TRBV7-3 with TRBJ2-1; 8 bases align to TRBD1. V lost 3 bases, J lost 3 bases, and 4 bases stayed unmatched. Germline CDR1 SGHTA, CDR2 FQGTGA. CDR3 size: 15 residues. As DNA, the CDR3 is TGTGCCAGCAGCTTGGACAGGGCTTACTACAATGAGCAGTTCTTC. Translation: CASSLDRAYYNEQFF.

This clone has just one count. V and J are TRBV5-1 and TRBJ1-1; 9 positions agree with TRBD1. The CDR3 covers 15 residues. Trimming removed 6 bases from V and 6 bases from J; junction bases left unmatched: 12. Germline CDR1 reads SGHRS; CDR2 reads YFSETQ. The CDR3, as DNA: TGCGCCAGCAAGCACTACAGGGGGCAAAATCCTGAAGCTTTCTTT. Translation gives CASKHYRGQNPEAFF.

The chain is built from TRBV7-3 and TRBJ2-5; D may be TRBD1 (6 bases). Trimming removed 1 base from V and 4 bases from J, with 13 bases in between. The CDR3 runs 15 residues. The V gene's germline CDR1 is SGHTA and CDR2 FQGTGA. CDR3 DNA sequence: TGTGCCAGCAGCTTAAACCAAGGGGGAATAGAGACCCAGTACTTC. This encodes CASSLNQGGIETQYF.

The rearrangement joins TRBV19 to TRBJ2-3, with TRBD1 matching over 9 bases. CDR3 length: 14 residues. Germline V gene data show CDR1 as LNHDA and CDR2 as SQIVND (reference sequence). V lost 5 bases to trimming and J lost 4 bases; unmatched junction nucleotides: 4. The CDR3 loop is CASSPRQGADTQYF. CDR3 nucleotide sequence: TGTGCCAGTAGTCCCAGACAGGGGGCAGATACGCAGTATTTT.

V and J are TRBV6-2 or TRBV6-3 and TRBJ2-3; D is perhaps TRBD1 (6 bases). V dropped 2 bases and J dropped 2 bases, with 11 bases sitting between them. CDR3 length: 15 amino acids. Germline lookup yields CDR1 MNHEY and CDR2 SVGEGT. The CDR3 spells CASSYGDTTTDTQYF. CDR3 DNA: TGTGCCAGCAGTTACGGGGACACAACCACAGATACGCAGTATTTT.

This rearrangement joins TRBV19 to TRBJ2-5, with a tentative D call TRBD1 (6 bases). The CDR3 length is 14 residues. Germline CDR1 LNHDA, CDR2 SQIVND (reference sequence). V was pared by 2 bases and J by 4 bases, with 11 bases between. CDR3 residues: CASSITGMGETQYF. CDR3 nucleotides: TGTGCCAGTAGTATAACAGGGATGGGAGAGACCCAGTACTTC.